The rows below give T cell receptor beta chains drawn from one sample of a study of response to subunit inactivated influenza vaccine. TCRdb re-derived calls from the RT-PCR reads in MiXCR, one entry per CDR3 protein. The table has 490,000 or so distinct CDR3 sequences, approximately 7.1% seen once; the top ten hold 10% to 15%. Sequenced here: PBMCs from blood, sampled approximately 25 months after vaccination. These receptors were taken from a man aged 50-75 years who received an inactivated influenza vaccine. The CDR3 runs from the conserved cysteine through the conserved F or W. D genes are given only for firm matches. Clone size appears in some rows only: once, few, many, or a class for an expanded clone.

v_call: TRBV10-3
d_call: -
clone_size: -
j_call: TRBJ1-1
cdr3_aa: CAISELFSGTQNAQAFF
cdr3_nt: TGTGCCATCAGTGAGTTGTTTTCCGGGACGCAGAACGCCCAAGCTTTCTTT

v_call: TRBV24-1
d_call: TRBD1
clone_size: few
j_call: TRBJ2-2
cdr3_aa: CATSDPGTGYTGELFF
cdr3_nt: TGTGCCACCAGTGATCCGGGGACAGGCTACACCGGGGAGCTGTTTTTT

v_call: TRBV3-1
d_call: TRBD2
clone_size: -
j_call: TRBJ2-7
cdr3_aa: CASSWTSGGATYEQYF
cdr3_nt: TGTGCCAGCAGCTGGACTAGCGGAGGGGCTACCTACGAGCAGTACTTC

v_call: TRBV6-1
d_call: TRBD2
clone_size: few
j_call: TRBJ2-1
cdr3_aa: CASSKEPSGGTSYNEQFF
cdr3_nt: TGTGCCAGCAGCAAAGAGCCTAGCGGGGGGACCTCCTACAATGAGCAGTTCTTC

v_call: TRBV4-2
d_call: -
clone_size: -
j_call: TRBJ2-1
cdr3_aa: CASSQEASYNEQFF
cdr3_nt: TGTGCCAGCAGCCAAGAGGCTAGTTACAATGAGCAGTTCTTC

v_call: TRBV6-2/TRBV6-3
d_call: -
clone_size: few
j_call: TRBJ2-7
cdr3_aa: CASSLRTYEQYF
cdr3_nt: TGTGCCAGCAGCCTCCGAACCTACGAGCAGTACTTC

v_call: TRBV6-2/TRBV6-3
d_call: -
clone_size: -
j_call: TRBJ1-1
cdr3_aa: CASSYSNGVGAFF
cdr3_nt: TGTGCCAGCAGTTACTCGAATGGAGTGGGAGCTTTCTTT

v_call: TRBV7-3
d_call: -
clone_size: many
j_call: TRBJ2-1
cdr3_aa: CASSFTVDYSYNEQFF
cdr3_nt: TGTGCCAGCAGCTTTACCGTAGATTACTCCTACAATGAGCAGTTCTTC

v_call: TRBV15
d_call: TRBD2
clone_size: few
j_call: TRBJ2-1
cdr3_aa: CATSSRLAVYNEQFF
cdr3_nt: TGTGCCACCAGCAGTAGACTAGCGGTCTACAATGAGCAGTTCTTC

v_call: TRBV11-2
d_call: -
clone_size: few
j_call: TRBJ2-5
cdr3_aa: CASSLPGYSAREGTQYF
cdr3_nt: TGTGCCAGCAGCTTACCCGGCTACTCTGCCCGGGAAGGGACCCAGTACTTC

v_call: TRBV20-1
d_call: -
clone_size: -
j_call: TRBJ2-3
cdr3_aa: CSARDRMIDTQYF
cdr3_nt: TGCAGTGCTAGAGATCGGATGATAGATACGCAGTATTTT